The 13 T cell receptor beta chains below all came from one sample that was sequenced in a study of T cell repertoires in cytomegalovirus infection. TCRdb used MiXCR to reprocess the reads, holding one entry per CDR3 protein. This table has 480,000 or so distinct CDR3 sequences, around 10% appearing once. The source material was PBMCs. The receptors come from a human donor in good health (CMV status not recorded). Some clones in this sample may be carry-over from other donors' samples.

This clonotype was picked up many times. The genes are TRBV7-9 and TRBJ2-1; 15 positions agree with TRBD2. Germline CDR1 and CDR2: SEHNR and FQNEAQ (reference sequence). This CDR3 is built from 16 residues. V lost 5 bases and J lost 8; bases outside the gene matches: 7. CDR3 nucleotide sequence: TGTGCCAGCAGCCCATCCGGGACTAGCGGGGGGTATGAGCAGTTCTTC. This gives the protein CASSPSGTSGGYEQFF. The whole variable domain, filled in from reference TRBV7-9 and TRBJ2-1, reads DTGVSQNPRHKITKRGQNVTFRCDPISEHNRLYWYRQTLGQGPEFLTYFQNEAQLEKSRLLSDRFSAERPKGSFSTLEIQRTEQGDSAMYLCASSPSGTSGGYEQFFGPGTRLTVL.

This clonotype was recorded at least ten times. The V and J genes are TRBV14 and TRBJ1-5; D is unclear. CDR3 size: 13 residues. CDR1 is SGHDN, CDR2 FVKESK, per germline. Between the trimmed V and J ends, which lost 0 bases and 4 bases, there was a span of 4 bases. As DNA, the CDR3 is TGTGCCAGCAGCCAAGATTTGAATCAGCCCCAGCATTTT. Its translation is CASSQDLNQPQHF.

This clonotype has ten or more counts. V usage is TRBV14 and J usage is TRBJ2-1; 7 nucleotides agree with TRBD2. The CDR3 runs to 17 residues. Looked up from germline, CDR1 is SGHDN and CDR2 is FVKESK. With V trimmed by 0 bases and J by 0 bases, 5 bases remained unmatched. CDR3 sequence (DNA): TGTGCCAGCAGCCAAGAGGGCGGGAGAGGCTCCTACAATGAGCAGTTCTTC. Its translation: CASSQEGGRGSYNEQFF.

This clonotype was seen a few times. The chain combines TRBV4-2 with TRBJ2-1, with D tentatively TRBD2 (6 bases). CDR1 is LGHNA, CDR2 YNFKEQ, per germline. There are 15 residues in the CDR3. Trimming took off 1 base at V and 3 bases at J, with 10 bases between the two ends. The CDR3 loop reads CASSQAGGNYNEQFF. The CDR3 nucleotides are TGTGCCAGCAGCCAAGCGGGCGGGAACTACAATGAGCAGTTCTTC.

The rearrangement joins TRBV30 to TRBJ2-5; 10 bases agree with TRBD2. CDR3 length: 15 residues. CDR1 and CDR2 from the germline V gene are GTSNPN and SVGIG (reference sequence). Losses at the gene ends were 1 base for V and 0 bases for J; bases not matched to a gene: 2. CDR3 sequence: CAWSELAGYQETQYF. The CDR3 nucleotides read TGTGCCTGGAGTGAACTAGCGGGATACCAAGAGACCCAGTACTTC.

There are many counts of this clonotype. Sequence at one end of the junction differs from germline and may be a read error. The CDR3 loop reads CASSLTRNTGELFF. The CDR3 bases are TGTGCCAGCAGTTTAACTAGGAACACCGGGGAGCTGTTTTTT. The chain couples TRBV7-3 to TRBJ2-2, with TRBD2 as a possible D gene (5 bases). The CDR3 covers 14 residues. Per germline, CDR1 SGHTA and CDR2 FQGTGA.

This clonotype was counted a few times. The chain couples TRBV29-1 to TRBJ2-2, with 8 bases aligning to TRBD1. Trimming at V came to 0 bases and at J to 7 bases, leaving 13 bases not matched to a gene. Germline V gene lookup returns CDR1 SQVTM and CDR2 ANQGSEA. The CDR3 runs 17 residues. DNA for the CDR3: TGCAGCGTTGAAGATAATGGTGTCAGGGGGCGCATCGGGGAGCTGTTTTTT. Amino acid sequence: CSVEDNGVRGRIGELFF.

The table lists this clonotype with a few counts. The V call is TRBV20-1, the J call TRBJ2-3; TRBD2 agrees at 8 bases. Germline CDR1 and CDR2: DFQATT and SNEGSKA (reference sequence). CDR3 length: 16 residues. The V and J ends lost 0 bases and 2 bases, in that order; junction bases with no gene match: 7. CDR3 nucleotide sequence: TGCAGTGCTAGAGAAAGTACTAGCGGATACACAGATACGCAGTATTTT. Its protein product is CSARESTSGYTDTQYF.

This chain connects TRBV9 to TRBJ1-1, with 7 bases that match TRBD1. V gave up 4 bases and J gave up 1 base; unmatched junction bases: 13. CDR3 length equals 17 residues. Looked up from germline, CDR1 is SGDLS and CDR2 is YYNGEE. The CDR3 bases are TGTGCCAGCAGCATTCGGGGGGACAGAACTACGAACACTGAAGCTTTCTTT. This translates into CASSIRGDRTTNTEAFF.

This clonotype came up many times. This rearrangement joins TRBV20-1 to TRBJ1-6; TRBD1 might be the D (6 bases). Germline V gene sequence: CDR1 DFQATT, CDR2 SNEGSKA (reference sequence). There are 14 residues in the CDR3. Trimming cost V 0 bases and J 6 bases, with 9 bases left between them. The CDR3: CSAREGRGNSPLHF. Here the CDR3 DNA reads TGCAGTGCTAGAGAGGGCAGGGGTAATTCACCCCTCCACTTT.

This clonotype came up a few times. The J gene is TRBJ2-5, the V gene TRBV15; 7 bases are a match to TRBD2. Losses at the gene ends were 5 bases for V and 4 bases for J; bases not matched to a gene: 10. This CDR3 has 15 residues. Germline-derived CDR1 and CDR2 are LNHNV and YYDKDF (reference sequence). CDR3 region: CATSRGEGLAETQYF. CDR3 nucleotide sequence: TGTGCCACCAGCCGGGGGGAAGGACTCGCAGAGACCCAGTACTTC.

The chain combines TRBV29-1 with TRBJ1-1; 12 bases are a match to TRBD1. The CDR3 is made up of 14 amino acids. V shed 7 bases and J 4 bases; nucleotides not matched to a gene: 7. CDR1 is SQVTM, CDR2 ANQGSEA, per germline. The CDR3 loop reads CSGGQGAIGTEAFF. Written as DNA, the CDR3 is TGCAGCGGGGGACAGGGGGCGATAGGCACTGAAGCTTTCTTT.

With respect to this clonotype: This sequence may be a read error, since a much larger clone differs from it by one base. CDR3: CVISDPGQSNQPQHF. The CDR3, as DNA: TGTGTCATCAGTGACCCGGGACAGAGCAATCAGCCCCAGCATTTT. The rearrangement uses TRBV10-3 and TRBJ1-5; 7 positions match TRBD1. Germline loops: CDR1 ENHRY, CDR2 SYGVKD. This CDR3 has 15 residues.